The clone carrying this T cell receptor (beta chain) showed up many times. The data derive from a study of blood T cells in healthy people across ages. Then a second PCR, running roughly 6 to 11 cycles, was carried out with a sample-barcoded 5' primer and a J-beta primer mix. All cDNA molecules were each tagged by a template-switch adaptor with 12 random nucleotides. Every sample gave at least 2.5 million paired-end reads containing CDR3. A single record per CDR3 protein comes from TCRdb applying MiXCR to the 5' RACE reads. The table shows more than 800,000 distinct CDR3 sequences, with around 45% occurring only once. Germline V gene data show CDR1 as SGHVS and CDR2 as FQNEAQ. The V and J ends lost 4 bases and 7 bases respectively, with 17 bases between them. This CDR3 contains 14 residues. They isolated at least 7 million PBMCs from each sample.

The chain recombines TRBV7-8 with TRBJ2-7, with D uncertain. Sequencing was carried out using blood. The sequence derives from a woman in her fifties or sixties in good health. This chain's CDR3 is CASSSRLTPREQYF. The DNA for the CDR3 is TGTGCCAGCAGCTCACGACTTACCCCGAGGGAGCAGTACTTC.